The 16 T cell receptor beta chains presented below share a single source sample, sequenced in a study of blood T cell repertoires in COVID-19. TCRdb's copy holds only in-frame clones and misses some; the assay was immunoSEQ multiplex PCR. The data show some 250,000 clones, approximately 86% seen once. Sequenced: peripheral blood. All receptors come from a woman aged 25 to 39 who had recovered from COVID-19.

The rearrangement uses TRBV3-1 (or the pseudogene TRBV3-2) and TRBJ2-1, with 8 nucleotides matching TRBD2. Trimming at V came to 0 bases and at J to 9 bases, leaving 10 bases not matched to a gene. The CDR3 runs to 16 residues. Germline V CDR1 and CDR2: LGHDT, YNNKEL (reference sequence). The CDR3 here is CASSQEVTAGAPEQFF. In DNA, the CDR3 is TGTGCCAGCAGCCAAGAGGTGACAGCGGGGGCCCCTGAGCAGTTCTTC.

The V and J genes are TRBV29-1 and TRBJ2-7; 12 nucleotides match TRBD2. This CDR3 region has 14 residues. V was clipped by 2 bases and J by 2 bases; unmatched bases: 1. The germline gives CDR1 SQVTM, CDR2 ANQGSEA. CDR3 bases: TGCAGCGTTGAATCTAGCGGGGGGGCCTACGAGCAGTACTTC. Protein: CSVESSGGAYEQYF.

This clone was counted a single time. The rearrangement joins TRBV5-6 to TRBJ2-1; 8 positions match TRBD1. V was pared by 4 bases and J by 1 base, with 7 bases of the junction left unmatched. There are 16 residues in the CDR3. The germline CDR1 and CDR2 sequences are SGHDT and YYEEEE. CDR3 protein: CASSPRQGISYNEQFF. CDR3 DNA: TGTGCCAGCAGCCCGAGACAGGGGATTTCCTACAATGAGCAGTTCTTC. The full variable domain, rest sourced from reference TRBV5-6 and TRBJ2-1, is DAGVTQSPTHLIKTRGQQVTLRCSPKSGHDTVSWYQQALGQGPQFIFQYYEEEERQRGNFPDRFSGHQFPNYSSELNVNALLLGDSALYLCASSPRQGISYNEQFFGPGTRLTVL.

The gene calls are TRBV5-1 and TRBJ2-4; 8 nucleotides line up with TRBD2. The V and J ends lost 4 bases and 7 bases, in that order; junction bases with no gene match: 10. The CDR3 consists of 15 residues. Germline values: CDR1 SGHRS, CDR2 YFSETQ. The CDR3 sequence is CASSLGGAGVNIQYF. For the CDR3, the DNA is TGCGCCAGCAGCCTCGGGGGGGCCGGGGTGAACATTCAGTACTTC. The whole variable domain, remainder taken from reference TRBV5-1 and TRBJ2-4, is KAGVTQTPRYLIKTRGQQVTLSCSPISGHRSVSWYQQTPGQGLQFLFEYFSETQRNKGNFPGRFSGRQFSNSRSEMNVSTLELGDSALYLCASSLGGAGVNIQYFGAGTRLSVL.

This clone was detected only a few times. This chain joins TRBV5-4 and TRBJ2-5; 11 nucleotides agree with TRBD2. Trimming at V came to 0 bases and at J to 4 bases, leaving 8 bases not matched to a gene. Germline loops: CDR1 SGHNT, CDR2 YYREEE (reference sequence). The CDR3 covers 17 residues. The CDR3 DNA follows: TGTGCCAGCAGCTTGGACGGGGTAGCGGGGGGGGCAGAGACCCAGTACTTC. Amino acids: CASSLDGVAGGAETQYF.

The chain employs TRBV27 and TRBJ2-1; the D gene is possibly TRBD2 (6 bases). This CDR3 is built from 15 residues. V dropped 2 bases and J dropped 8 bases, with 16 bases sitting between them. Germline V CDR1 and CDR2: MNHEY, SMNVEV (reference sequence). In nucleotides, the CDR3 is TGTGCCAGCAGTTTAGGGGGGTACGTTGGGGATGAGCAGTTCTTC. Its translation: CASSLGGYVGDEQFF.

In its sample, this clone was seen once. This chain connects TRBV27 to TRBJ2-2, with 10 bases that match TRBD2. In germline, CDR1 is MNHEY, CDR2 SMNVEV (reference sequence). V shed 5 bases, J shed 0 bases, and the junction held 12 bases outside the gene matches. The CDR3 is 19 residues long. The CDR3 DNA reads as TGTGCCAGCAGTCTTAAACTAGCGGGGTTTTCCGCGAACACCGGGGAGCTGTTTTTT. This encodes CASSLKLAGFSANTGELFF.

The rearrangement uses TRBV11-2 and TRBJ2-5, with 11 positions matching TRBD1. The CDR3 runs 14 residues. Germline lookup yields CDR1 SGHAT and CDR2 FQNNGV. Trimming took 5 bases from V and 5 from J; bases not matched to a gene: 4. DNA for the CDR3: TGTGCCAGCAGCCAGGGACAGGGGGGCGAGACCCAGTACTTC. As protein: CASSQGQGGETQYF.

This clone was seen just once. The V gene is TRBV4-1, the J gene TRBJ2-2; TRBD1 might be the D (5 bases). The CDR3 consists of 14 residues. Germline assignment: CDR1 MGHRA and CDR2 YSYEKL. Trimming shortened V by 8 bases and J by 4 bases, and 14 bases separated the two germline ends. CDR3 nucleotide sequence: TGCGCCAGCTCCCCCCCGGACATCACCGGGGAGCTGTTTTTT. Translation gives CASSPPDITGELFF.

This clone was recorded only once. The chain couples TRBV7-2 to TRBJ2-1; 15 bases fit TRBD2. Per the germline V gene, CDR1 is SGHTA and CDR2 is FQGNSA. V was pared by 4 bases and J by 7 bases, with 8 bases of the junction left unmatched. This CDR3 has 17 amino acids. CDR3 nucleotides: TGTGCCAGCAGCTCCTGGACTAGCGGGGGGGTAGGGAATGAGCAGTTCTTC. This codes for CASSSWTSGGVGNEQFF. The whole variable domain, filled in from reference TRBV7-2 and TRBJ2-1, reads GAGVSQSPSNKVTEKGKDVELRCDPISGHTALYWYRQSLGQGLEFLIYFQGNSAPDKSGLPSDRFSAERTGGSVSTLTIQRTQQEDSAVYLCASSSWTSGGVGNEQFFGPGTRLTVL.

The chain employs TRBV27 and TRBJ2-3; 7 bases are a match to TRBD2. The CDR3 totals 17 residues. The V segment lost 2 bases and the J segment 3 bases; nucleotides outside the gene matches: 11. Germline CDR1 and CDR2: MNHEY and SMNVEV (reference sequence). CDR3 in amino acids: CASSLVGGDVGTDTQYF. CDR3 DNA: TGTGCCAGCAGTTTAGTGGGGGGGGATGTAGGTACAGATACGCAGTATTTT.

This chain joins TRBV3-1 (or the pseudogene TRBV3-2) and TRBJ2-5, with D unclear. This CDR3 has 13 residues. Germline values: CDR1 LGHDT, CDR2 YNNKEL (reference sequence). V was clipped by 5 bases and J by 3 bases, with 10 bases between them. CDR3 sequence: CASSKTAKETQYF. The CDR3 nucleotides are TGTGCCAGCAGCAAGACTGCGAAAGAGACCCAGTACTTC.

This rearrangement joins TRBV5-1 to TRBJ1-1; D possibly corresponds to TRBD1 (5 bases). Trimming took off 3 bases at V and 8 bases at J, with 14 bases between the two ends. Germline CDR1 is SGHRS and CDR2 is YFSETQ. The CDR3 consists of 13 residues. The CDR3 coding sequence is TGCGCCAGCAGCTCCCAGGGCAGACAAGAAGCTTTCTTT. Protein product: CASSSQGRQEAFF.

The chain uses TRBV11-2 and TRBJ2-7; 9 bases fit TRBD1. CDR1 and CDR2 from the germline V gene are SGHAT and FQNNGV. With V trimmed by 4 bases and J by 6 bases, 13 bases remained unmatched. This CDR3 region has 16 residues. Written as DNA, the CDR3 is TGTGCCAGCAGCTCATACACCCGGGACAGGGCCCTCGAGCAGTACTTC. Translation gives CASSSYTRDRALEQYF.

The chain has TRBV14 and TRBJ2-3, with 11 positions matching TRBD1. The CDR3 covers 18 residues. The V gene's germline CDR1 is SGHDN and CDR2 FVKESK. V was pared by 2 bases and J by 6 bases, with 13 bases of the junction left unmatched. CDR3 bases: TGTGCCAGCAGCCAATTTCAACCCGGACAGGGGGCCTCGGATACGCAGTATTTT. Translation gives CASSQFQPGQGASDTQYF. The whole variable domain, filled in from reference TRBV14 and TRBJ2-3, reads EAGVTQFPSHSVIEKGQTVTLRCDPISGHDNLYWYRRVMGKEIKFLLHFVKESKQDESGMPNNRFLAERTGGTYSTLKVQPAELEDSGVYFCASSQFQPGQGASDTQYFGPGTRLTVL.

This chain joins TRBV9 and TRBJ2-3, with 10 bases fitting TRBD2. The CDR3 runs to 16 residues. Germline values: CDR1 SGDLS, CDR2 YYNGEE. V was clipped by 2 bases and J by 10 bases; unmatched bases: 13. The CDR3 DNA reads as TGTGCCAGCAGCGTTAGCGGGGGGACCCCACAGATATCGCAGTATTTT. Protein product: CASSVSGGTPQISQYF.